What follows are 18 T cell receptor beta chains derived from one specimen sequenced in a study of CD8 T cells in Susac syndrome. An input of roughly 0.5 to 1 ug of RNA was subjected to reverse transcription using random hexamers. TCRdb itself ran the immunoSEQ multiplex PCR reads through MiXCR, one entry per CDR3 protein. The repertoire holds fewer than 200,000 distinct CDR3 sequences, 94% seen once, with 0.1% to 0.13% in the top ten. Material for sequencing was CD4+ T cells from PBMCs. The receptors were sampled from a human donor with Susac syndrome.

The chain joins TRBV6-5 to TRBJ2-5, with 12 positions matching TRBD2. Unmatched junction bases numbered 5, after V lost 4 bases and J lost 2 bases. Per germline, CDR1 MNHEY and CDR2 SVGAGI. The CDR3 is made up of 16 amino acids. CDR3 DNA sequence: TGTGCCAGCAGTTTCGTAGGACTAGCGGGGCAAGAGACCCAGTACTTC. This translates into CASSFVGLAGQETQYF.

V is TRBV12-3 or TRBV12-4 and J is TRBJ2-5; a weak D match, TRBD2 (6 bases). V dropped 6 bases and J dropped 5 bases, with 16 bases sitting between them. The CDR3 length is 14 residues. This chain's CDR3 is CASSLGGVAETQYF. The DNA for the CDR3 is TGTGCCAGCAGCCTAGGCGGGGTAGCGGAGACCCAGTACTTC.

This rearrangement joins TRBV4-3 to TRBJ2-5; no clear D gene. From germline, CDR1 is LGHNA and CDR2 YSLEER. The CDR3 runs 13 residues. V shed 3 bases and J shed 1 base, with 6 bases lying between them. The CDR3 spells CASSQVIQETQYF. For the CDR3, the DNA is TGCGCCAGCAGCCAGGTGATCCAAGAGACCCAGTACTTC.

The chain recombines TRBV18 with TRBJ1-1; no clear D gene. The CDR3 extends over 13 amino acids. The V end lost 3 bases, the J end lost 1 base, and 6 bases lay between the germline ends. The germline V gene encodes CDR1 KGHSH and CDR2 LQKENI. CDR3 amino acids: CASSPTRNTEAFF. The CDR3 bases are TGTGCCAGCTCACCGACACGGAACACTGAAGCTTTCTTT.

The gene calls are TRBV20-1 and TRBJ1-2; D gene ambiguous. Per the germline V gene, CDR1 is DFQATT and CDR2 is SNEGSKA (reference sequence). The CDR3 sequence is 13 residues long. Trimming stripped 0 bases from V and 1 base from J, with 6 bases between. CDR3 region: CSARDHSNYGYTF. CDR3 DNA: TGCAGTGCTAGAGATCACAGTAACTATGGCTACACCTTC.

The chain carries TRBV11-1 and TRBJ1-1; D is unclear. Germline CDR1 reads SGHAT; CDR2 reads FQDESV (reference sequence). CDR3 length equals 14 residues. V gave up 5 bases and J gave up 9 bases, with 19 bases separating them. CDR3 region: CASSQEVAAGQAFF. Here the CDR3 DNA reads TGTGCCAGCAGCCAAGAGGTGGCGGCAGGCCAAGCTTTCTTT.

V usage is TRBV5-6 and J usage is TRBJ2-7; perhaps TRBD2 as D (5 bases). The germline CDR1 and CDR2 sequences are SGHDT and YYEEEE. V was pared by 4 bases and J by 2 bases, with 13 bases between. The length of the CDR3 is 14 residues. CDR3 in amino acids: CASSSGRMTYEQYF. CDR3 DNA sequence: TGTGCCAGCAGCAGCGGACGGATGACCTACGAGCAGTACTTC.

V gene TRBV4-2 combines with J gene TRBJ2-5; D might be TRBD2 (6 bases). Germline V gives CDR1 LGHNA, CDR2 YNFKEQ. This CDR3 is 15 amino acids long. The V end lost 1 base, the J end lost 0 bases, and 9 bases lay between the germline ends. Written as DNA, the CDR3 is TGTGCCAGCAGCCAAGGGTCGGGAGACCAAGAGACCCAGTACTTC. Amino acids: CASSQGSGDQETQYF.

The chain joins TRBV5-4 to TRBJ2-1; D is perhaps TRBD1 (8 bases). CDR1 and CDR2 from the germline V gene are SGHNT and YYREEE (reference sequence). The CDR3 has 15 residues. The V end lost 0 bases, the J end lost 5 bases, and 12 bases lay between the germline ends. In nucleotides, the CDR3 is TGTGCCAGCAGCTTGGGGACAGGGAGGGACAATGAGCAGTTCTTC. It encodes CASSLGTGRDNEQFF.

This clonotype appeared once. This sequence joins TRBV4-3 and TRBJ2-7; 9 nucleotides line up with TRBD2. Germline V lookup: CDR1 LGHNA, CDR2 YSLEER. Trimming removed 3 bases from V and 2 bases from J; junction bases left unmatched: 5. This CDR3 is built from 15 residues. CDR3 protein: CASSHASGDTYEQYF. CDR3 in DNA: TGCGCCAGCAGCCACGCTAGCGGGGACACCTACGAGCAGTACTTC.

This clonotype has only a few counts. The chain is built from TRBV30 and TRBJ1-3; possibly TRBD1 for D (5 bases). Per the germline V gene, CDR1 is GTSNPN and CDR2 is SVGIG (reference sequence). V was pared by 2 bases and J by 0 bases, with 11 bases between. CDR3 length: 15 residues. The CDR3 DNA is TGTGCCTGGAGTAGGGACGGCTACTCTGGAAACACCATATATTTT. Amino acids: CAWSRDGYSGNTIYF.

The chain combines TRBV3-1 with TRBJ2-3, with a weak D call TRBD2 (6 bases). The CDR3 has 16 residues. Germline V lookup: CDR1 LGHDT, CDR2 YNNKEL (reference sequence). V was pared by 2 bases and J by 5 bases, with 17 bases between. The CDR3 sequence: CASSQTSGTRGDTQYF. For the CDR3, the DNA is TGTGCCAGCAGCCAAACATCCGGGACTCGCGGAGATACGCAGTATTTT.

The chain uses TRBV7-2 and TRBJ2-1, with D uncertain. Germline lookup yields CDR1 SGHTA and CDR2 FQGNSA. The ends were cut back, 5 bases at V and 6 bases at J, with 5 bases in the middle. This CDR3 comprises 11 residues. CDR3 bases: TGTGCCAGCAGCCTAACCAATGAGCAGTTCTTC. It specifies CASSLTNEQFF. The complete variable domain, with remaining parts taken from reference TRBV7-2 and TRBJ2-1, reads GAGVSQSPSNKVTEKGKDVELRCDPISGHTALYWYRQSLGQGLEFLIYFQGNSAPDKSGLPSDRFSAERTGGSVSTLTIQRTQQEDSAVYLCASSLTNEQFFGPGTRLTVL.

The V and J genes are TRBV2 and TRBJ2-2; 7 bases are a match to TRBD1. The CDR3 consists of 15 residues. V dropped 6 bases and J dropped 6; count of bases not matched to a gene: 10. Germline V lookup: CDR1 SNHLY, CDR2 FYNNEI. DNA for the CDR3: TGTGCCAGCAGCGATCCCGGGACAGCAGCCGGGGAGCTGTTTTTT. It is translated as CASSDPGTAAGELFF.

The J gene is TRBJ2-2, the V gene TRBV12-3 or TRBV12-4; tentative D call: TRBD2 (5 bases). Between the trimmed V and J ends, which lost 7 bases and 0 bases, there was a span of 6 bases. The CDR3 is 13 residues long. The CDR3 here is CASTRANTGELFF. CDR3 nucleotide sequence: TGTGCCAGCACGAGGGCGAACACCGGGGAGCTGTTTTTT.

This clonotype was picked up one time. This sequence joins TRBV27 and TRBJ1-6; D is possibly TRBD1 (5 bases). The CDR3 sequence is 16 residues long. The V and J ends lost 7 bases and 7 bases respectively, with 20 bases between them. CDR1 MNHEY and CDR2 SMNVEV come from the germline V gene (reference sequence). The CDR3 coding sequence is TGTGCCAGCATGTTTGGGACGGGAAAAAACAATTCACCCCTCCACTTT. It codes for CASMFGTGKNNSPLHF.

This chain connects TRBV29-1 to TRBJ1-1, with 8 bases fitting TRBD1. The germline V gene has CDR1 SQVTM and CDR2 ANQGSEA. The CDR3 loop spans 13 amino acids. Trimming cost V 6 bases and J 0 bases; bases outside gene matches: 3. The CDR3 bases are TGCAGCGTATTGGGACAGGTGAACACTGAAGCTTTCTTT. Residues: CSVLGQVNTEAFF.

The rearrangement joins TRBV7-9 to TRBJ1-2; 7 positions agree with TRBD1. V shed 5 bases, J shed 6 bases, and the junction held 9 bases outside the gene matches. Germline CDR1 and CDR2: SEHNR and FQNEAQ (reference sequence). The CDR3 is made up of 14 amino acids. Here the CDR3 DNA reads TGTGCCAGCAGCAGAGGGACAGCTTACGATGGCTACACCTTC. It translates to CASSRGTAYDGYTF.